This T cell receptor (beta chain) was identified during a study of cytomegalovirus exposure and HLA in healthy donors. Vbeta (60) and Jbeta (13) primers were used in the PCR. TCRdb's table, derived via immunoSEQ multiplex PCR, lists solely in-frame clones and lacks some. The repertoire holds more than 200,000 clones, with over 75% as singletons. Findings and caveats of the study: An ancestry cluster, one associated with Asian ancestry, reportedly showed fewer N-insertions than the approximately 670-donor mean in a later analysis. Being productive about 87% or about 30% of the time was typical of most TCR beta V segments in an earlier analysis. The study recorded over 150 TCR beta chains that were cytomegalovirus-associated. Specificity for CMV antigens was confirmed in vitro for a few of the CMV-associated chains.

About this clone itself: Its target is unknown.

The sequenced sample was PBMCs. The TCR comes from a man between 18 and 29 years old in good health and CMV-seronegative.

CDR3 residues: CAHREGTGELFF. Here the CDR3 DNA reads TGTGCCCACAGGGAAGGCACCGGGGAGCTGTTTTTT. This chain links TRBV5-4 with TRBJ2-2; possible D gene TRBD1, 6 bases. This CDR3 has 12 amino acids. Germline V gene data show CDR1 as SGHNT and CDR2 as YYREEE (reference sequence). Trimming removed 10 bases from V and 4 bases from J, with 11 bases in between.